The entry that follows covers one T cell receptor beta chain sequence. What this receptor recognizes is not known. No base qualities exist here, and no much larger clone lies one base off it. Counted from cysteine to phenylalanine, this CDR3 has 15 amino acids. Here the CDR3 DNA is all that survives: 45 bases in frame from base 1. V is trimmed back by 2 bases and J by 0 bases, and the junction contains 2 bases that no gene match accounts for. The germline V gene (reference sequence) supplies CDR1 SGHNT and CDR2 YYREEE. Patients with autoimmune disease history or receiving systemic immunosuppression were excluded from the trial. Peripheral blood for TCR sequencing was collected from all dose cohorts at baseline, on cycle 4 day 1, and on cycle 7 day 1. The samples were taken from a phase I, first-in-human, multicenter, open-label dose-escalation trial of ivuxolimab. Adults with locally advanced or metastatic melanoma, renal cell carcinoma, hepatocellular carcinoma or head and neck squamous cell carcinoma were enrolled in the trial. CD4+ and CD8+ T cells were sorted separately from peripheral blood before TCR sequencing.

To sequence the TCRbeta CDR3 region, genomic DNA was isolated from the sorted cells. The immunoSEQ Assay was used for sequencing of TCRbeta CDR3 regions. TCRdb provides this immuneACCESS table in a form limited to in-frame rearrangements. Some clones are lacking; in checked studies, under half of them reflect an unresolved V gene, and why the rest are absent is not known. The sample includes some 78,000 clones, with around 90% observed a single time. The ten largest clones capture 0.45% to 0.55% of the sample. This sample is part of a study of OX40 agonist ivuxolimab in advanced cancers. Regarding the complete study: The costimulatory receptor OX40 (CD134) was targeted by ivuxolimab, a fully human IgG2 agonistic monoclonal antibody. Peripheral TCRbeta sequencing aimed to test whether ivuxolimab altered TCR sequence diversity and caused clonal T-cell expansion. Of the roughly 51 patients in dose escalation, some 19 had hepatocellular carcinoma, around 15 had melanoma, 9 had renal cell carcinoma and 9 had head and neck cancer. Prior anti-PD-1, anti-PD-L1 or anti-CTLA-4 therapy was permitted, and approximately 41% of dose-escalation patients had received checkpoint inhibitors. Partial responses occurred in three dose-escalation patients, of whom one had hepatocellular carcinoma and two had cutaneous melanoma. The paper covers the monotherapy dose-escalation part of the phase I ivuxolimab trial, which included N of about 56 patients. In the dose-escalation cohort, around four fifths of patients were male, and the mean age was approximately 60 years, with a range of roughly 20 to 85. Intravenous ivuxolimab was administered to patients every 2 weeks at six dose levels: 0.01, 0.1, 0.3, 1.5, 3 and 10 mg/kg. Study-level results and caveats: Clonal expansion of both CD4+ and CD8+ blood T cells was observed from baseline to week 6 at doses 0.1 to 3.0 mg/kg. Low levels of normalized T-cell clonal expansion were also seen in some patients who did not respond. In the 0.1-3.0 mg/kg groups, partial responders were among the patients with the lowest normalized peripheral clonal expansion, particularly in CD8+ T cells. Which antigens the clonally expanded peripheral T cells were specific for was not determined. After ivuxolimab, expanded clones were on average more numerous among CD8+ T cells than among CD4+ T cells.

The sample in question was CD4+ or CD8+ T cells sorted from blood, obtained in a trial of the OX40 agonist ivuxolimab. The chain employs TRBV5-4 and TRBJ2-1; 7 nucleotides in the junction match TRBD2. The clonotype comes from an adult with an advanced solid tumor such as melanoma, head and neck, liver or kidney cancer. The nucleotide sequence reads TGTGCCAGCAGCTTTGAGCGGGGCTCCTACAATGAGCAGTTCTTC. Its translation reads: CASSFERGSYNEQFF.